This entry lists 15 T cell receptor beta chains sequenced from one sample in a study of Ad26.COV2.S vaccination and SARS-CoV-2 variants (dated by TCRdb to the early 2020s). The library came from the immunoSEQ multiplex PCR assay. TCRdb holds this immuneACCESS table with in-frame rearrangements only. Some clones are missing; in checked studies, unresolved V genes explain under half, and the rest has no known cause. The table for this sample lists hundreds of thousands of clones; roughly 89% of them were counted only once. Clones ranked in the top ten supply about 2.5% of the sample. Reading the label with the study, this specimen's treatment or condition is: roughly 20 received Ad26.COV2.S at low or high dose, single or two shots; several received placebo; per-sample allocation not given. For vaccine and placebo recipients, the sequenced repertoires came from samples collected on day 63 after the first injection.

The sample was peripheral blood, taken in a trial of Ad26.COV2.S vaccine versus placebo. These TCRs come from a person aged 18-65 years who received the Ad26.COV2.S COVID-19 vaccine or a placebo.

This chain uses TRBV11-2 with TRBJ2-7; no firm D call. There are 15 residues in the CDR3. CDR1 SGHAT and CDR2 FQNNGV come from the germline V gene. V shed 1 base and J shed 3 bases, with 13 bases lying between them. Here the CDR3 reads CASSLGTGRSYEQYF. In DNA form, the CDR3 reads TGTGCCAGCAGCTTAGGGACCGGACGGAGCTACGAGCAGTACTTC.

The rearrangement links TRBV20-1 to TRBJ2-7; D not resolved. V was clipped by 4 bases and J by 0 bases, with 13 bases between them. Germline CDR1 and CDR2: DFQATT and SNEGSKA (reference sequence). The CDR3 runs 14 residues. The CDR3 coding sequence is TGCAGTGCTACTGAGGCCGGAAGCTCCTACGAGCAGTACTTC. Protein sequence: CSATEAGSSYEQYF.

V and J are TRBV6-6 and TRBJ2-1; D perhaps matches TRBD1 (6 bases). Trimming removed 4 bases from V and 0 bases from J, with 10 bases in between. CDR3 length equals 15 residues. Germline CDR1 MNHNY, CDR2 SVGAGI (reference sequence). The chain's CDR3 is CASSSQGTSYNEQFF. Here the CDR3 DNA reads TGTGCCAGCAGTTCCCAGGGGACCTCCTACAATGAGCAGTTCTTC.

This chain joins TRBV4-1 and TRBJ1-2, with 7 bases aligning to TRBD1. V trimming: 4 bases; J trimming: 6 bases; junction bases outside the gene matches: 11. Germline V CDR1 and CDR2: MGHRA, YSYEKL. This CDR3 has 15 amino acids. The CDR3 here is CASSPGTEREDGYTF. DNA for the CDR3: TGCGCCAGCAGCCCGGGGACAGAGAGAGAGGATGGCTACACCTTC.

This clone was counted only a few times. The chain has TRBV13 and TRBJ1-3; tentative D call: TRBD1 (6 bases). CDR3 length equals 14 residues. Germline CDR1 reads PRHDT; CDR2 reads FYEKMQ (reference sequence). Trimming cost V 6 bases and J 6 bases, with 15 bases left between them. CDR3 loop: CASRGPQGKNTIYF. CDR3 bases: TGTGCCAGCAGAGGGCCTCAGGGGAAAAACACCATATATTTT.

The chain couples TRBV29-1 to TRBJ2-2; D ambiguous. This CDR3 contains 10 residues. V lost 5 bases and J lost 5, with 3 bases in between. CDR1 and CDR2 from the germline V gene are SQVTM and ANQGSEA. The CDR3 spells CSVRTGELFF. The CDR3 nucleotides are TGCAGCGTTAGAACCGGGGAGCTGTTTTTT.

The CDR3 protein is CSASLGGESWHNEQFF. CDR3 nucleotides: TGCAGTGCTAGTCTAGGAGGGGAGTCCTGGCACAATGAGCAGTTCTTC. This chain joins TRBV20-1 and TRBJ2-1; D might be TRBD2 (6 bases). This CDR3 contains 16 residues. Looked up from germline, CDR1 is DFQATT and CDR2 is SNEGSKA (reference sequence). With 3 bases removed from V and 5 bases from J, the gap between germline ends came to 20 bases.

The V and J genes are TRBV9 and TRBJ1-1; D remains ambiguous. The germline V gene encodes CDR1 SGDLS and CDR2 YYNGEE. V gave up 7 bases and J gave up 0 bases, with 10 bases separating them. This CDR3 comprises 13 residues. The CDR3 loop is CASADRMNTEAFF. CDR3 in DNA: TGTGCCAGCGCCGACCGTATGAACACTGAAGCTTTCTTT.

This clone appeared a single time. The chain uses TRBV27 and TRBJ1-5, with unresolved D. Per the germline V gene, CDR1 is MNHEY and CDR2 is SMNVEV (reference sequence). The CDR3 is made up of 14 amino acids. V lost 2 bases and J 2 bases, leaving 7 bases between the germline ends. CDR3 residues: CASSLQLGNQPQHF. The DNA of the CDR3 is TGTGCCAGCAGTTTACAGCTTGGCAATCAGCCCCAGCATTTT.

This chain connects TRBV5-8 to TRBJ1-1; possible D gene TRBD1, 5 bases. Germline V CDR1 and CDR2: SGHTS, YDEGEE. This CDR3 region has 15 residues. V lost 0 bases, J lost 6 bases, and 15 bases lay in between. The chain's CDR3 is CASSLEDLGGPEAFF. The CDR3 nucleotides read TGTGCCAGCAGCTTGGAGGACCTGGGGGGACCTGAAGCTTTCTTT.

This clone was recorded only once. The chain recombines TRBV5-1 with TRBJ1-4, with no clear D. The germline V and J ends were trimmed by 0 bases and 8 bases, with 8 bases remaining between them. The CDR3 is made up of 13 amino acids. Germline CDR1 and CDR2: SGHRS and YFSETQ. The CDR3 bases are TGCGCCAGCAGCTTGGGGGCACGGGAAAAACTGTTTTTT. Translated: CASSLGAREKLFF.

CDR3: CATSDDTSGASTDTQYF. CDR3 nucleotide sequence: TGTGCCACCAGTGATGACACAAGCGGAGCTAGCACAGATACGCAGTATTTT. V gene TRBV24-1 combines with J gene TRBJ2-3; D perhaps matches TRBD2 (5 bases). The CDR3 sequence is 17 residues long. CDR1 KGHDR and CDR2 SFDVKD come from the germline V gene. V lost 3 bases, J lost 0 bases, and 15 bases lay in between.

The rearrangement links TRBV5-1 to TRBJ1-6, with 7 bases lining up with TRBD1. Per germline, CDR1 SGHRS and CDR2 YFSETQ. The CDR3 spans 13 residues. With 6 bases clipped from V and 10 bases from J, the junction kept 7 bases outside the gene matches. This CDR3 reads CASKRQGESPLHF. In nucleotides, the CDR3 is TGCGCCAGCAAAAGACAGGGAGAATCACCCCTCCACTTT.

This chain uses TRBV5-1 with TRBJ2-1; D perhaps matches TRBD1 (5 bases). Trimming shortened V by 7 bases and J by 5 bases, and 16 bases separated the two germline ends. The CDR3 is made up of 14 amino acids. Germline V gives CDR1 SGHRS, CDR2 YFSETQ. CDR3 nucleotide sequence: TGCGCCAGCTCGAATCAGGGTTGGAACAATGAGCAGTTCTTC. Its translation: CASSNQGWNNEQFF.

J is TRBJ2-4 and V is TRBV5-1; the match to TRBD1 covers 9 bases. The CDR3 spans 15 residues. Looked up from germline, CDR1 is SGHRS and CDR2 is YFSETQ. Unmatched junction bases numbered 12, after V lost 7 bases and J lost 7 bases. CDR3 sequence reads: CASSPTGTGLNIQYF. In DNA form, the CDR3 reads TGCGCCAGCTCTCCAACCGGGACAGGGCTCAACATTCAGTACTTC. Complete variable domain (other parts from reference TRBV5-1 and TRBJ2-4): KAGVTQTPRYLIKTRGQQVTLSCSPISGHRSVSWYQQTPGQGLQFLFEYFSETQRNKGNFPGRFSGRQFSNSRSEMNVSTLELGDSALYLCASSPTGTGLNIQYFGAGTRLSVL.